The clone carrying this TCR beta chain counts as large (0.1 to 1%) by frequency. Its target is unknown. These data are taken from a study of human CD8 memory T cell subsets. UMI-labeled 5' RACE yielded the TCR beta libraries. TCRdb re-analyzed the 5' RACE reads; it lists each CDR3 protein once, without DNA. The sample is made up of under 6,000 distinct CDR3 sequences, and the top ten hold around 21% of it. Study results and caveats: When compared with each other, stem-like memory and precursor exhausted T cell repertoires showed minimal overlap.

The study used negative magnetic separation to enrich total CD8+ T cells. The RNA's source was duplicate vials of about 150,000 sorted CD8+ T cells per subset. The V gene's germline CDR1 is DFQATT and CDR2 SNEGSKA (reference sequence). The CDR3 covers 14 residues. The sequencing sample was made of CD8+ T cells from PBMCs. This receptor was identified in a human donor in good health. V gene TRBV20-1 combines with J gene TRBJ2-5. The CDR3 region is CSARAPTQLETQYF.